This T cell receptor (beta chain) was observed in a study of OX40 agonist ivuxolimab in advanced cancers. Repertoires were generated with immunoSEQ multiplex PCR, while TCRdb's copy carries only in-frame clones and drops some. The sample carries about 91,000 clones, around nine tenths recorded once. Germline assignment: CDR1 PRHDT and CDR2 FYEKMQ (reference sequence). Trimming cost V 5 bases and J 11 bases, with 15 bases left between them. The CDR3 sequence is 12 residues long. The source of this sequence is an adult with an advanced solid tumor such as melanoma, head and neck, liver or kidney cancer. The material sequenced was CD4+ or CD8+ T cells sorted from blood, taken in a trial of the OX40 agonist ivuxolimab. V usage is TRBV13 and J usage is TRBJ1-2; the D is unclear. CDR3 residues: CASSPFLGWYTF. CDR3 DNA: TGTGCCAGCAGCCCTTTTTTGGGGTGGTACACCTTC.